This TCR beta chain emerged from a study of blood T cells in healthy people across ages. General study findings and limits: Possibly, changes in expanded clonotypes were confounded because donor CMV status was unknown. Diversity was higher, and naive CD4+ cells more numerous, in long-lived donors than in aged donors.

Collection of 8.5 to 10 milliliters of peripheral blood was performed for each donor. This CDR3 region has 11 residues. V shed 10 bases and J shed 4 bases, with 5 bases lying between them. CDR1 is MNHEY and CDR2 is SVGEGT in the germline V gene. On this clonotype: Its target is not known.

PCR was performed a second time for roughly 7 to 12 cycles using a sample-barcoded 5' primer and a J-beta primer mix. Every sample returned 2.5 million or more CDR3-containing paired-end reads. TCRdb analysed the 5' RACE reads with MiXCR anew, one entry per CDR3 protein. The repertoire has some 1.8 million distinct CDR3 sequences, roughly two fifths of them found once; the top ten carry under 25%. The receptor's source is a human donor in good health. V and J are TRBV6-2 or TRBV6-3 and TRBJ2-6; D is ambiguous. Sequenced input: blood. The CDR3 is CATSGANVLTF. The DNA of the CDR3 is TGTGCCACATCCGGGGCCAACGTCCTGACTTTC.